The subject of this entry is one T cell receptor (beta chain). This record belongs to a study of blood T cell repertoires in COVID-19. How the authors handled the data: Cell counts per sample came from amplifying reference gene primers. Assay: immunoSEQ multiplex PCR; the TCRdb copy retains only in-frame clones and omits some. That table gives V, J and clone size, and the DNA gave D and trimming. This table has some 200,000 clones, 92% appearing once. The CDR3 sequence is 14 residues long. The V segment lost 5 bases and the J segment 4 bases; nucleotides outside the gene matches: 5. Germline V lookup: CDR1 MNHEY, CDR2 SVGAGI.

This rearrangement joins TRBV6-5 to TRBJ1-5, with 7 nucleotides matching TRBD1. The sequence was obtained from a man in his thirties or forties with acute or convalescent COVID-19. Sample: peripheral blood. CDR3 residues: CASSQGQNNQPQHF. The CDR3 coding sequence is TGTGCCAGCAGTCAGGGACAGAATAATCAGCCCCAGCATTTT.